The source of this T cell receptor beta chain is a study of CD8+ T cells in alopecia areata. Overall study findings and caveats: Throughout tofacitinib, many expanded lesional clones continued to persist in scalp and blood. For lesional scalp, especially alopecia totalis/universalis, clonality was higher than in normal scalp.

RNA extraction was followed by reverse transcription into cDNA, which acted as the sequencing template. Measured with immunoSEQ multiplex PCR; TCRdb has only the in-frame clones, and not every one. The data contain some 150,000 clones, around 50% of them singletons. Germline CDR1 reads ENHRY; CDR2 reads SYGVKD. The CDR3 has 16 residues. V gave up 6 bases and J gave up 7 bases; unmatched junction bases: 6. Stated treatment: oral pan-JAK inhibitor, 5-10 mg twice daily. There are a few counts of this clone. Its specificity is not known. This chain connects TRBV10-3 to TRBJ2-2; 15 bases line up with TRBD2. Sample: CD8+ T cells sorted from blood, taken at week 4, from a patient treated with tofacitinib. The TCR originated in a human donor with alopecia areata. The CDR3 coding sequence is TGTGCCATCAGCACAGTGGGACTAGCGGGGGGCGGGGAGCTGTTTTTT. Protein: CAISTVGLAGGGELFF.